These 7 T cell receptor beta chains were sequenced from one sample in a study of blood T cells in healthy people across ages. Using a J-beta primer mix together with a sample-barcoded 5' primer, a second PCR was run for about 6 to 12 cycles. TCRdb analysed the 5' RACE reads with MiXCR anew, one entry per CDR3 protein. The sample shows fewer than 700,000 distinct CDR3 sequences, approximately 40% of them seen only once. The sample comprised blood. Source of these receptors: a man at least 80 years old in good health.

The chain carries TRBV6-6 and TRBJ2-2; TRBD1 matches 8 bases. The CDR3 is 14 amino acids. Germline CDR1 MNHNY, CDR2 SVGAGI (reference sequence). The V gene end was trimmed by 5 bases and the J gene end by 4 bases; junction bases not matched to a gene: 3. The CDR3 loop reads CASSQQGVTGELFF. The CDR3, as DNA: TGTGCCAGCAGTCAACAGGGGGTCACCGGGGAGCTGTTTTTT.

The V gene is TRBV7-9, the J gene TRBJ1-1; 7 bases map to TRBD1. Germline CDR1 is SEHNR and CDR2 is FQNEAQ (reference sequence). Trimming took 4 bases from V and 7 from J; bases not matched to a gene: 6. The CDR3 length is 13 residues. This CDR3 is CASSSQGWGEAFF. For the CDR3, the DNA is TGTGCCAGCAGCTCACAGGGGTGGGGTGAAGCTTTCTTT.

This clonotype was detected ten times or more. This chain connects TRBV4-1 to TRBJ2-7, with 10 bases fitting TRBD1. Germline assignment: CDR1 MGHRA and CDR2 YSYEKL. The CDR3 totals 15 residues. The trim removed 7 bases at V and 2 bases at J, leaving 8 bases unmatched. The DNA of the CDR3 is TGCGCCAGCACTCCCTCTGGGACAGGGGCCTACGAGCAGTACTTC. This sequence encodes CASTPSGTGAYEQYF.

This clonotype was counted only a few times. The V gene is TRBV6-2 or TRBV6-3, the J gene TRBJ2-7, with TRBD1 matching 9 bases. V was clipped by 6 bases and J by 4 bases; unmatched bases: 7. The CDR3 length is 14 residues. The germline gives CDR1 MNHEY, CDR2 SVGEGT. The CDR3 here is CASRAGTGLYEQYF. The DNA for the CDR3 is TGTGCCAGCAGGGCCGGGACAGGGTTATACGAGCAGTACTTC.

This clonotype appeared once. The chain uses TRBV5-1 and TRBJ2-5; D unresolved. CDR1 SGHRS and CDR2 YFSETQ come from the germline V gene. This CDR3 has 15 amino acids. The V end lost 3 bases, the J end lost 1 base, and 13 bases lay between the germline ends. The CDR3 region has the DNA TGCGCCAGCAGCTCCACTAACCCCATCCAAGAGACCCAGTACTTC. Its protein product is CASSSTNPIQETQYF.

The rearrangement links TRBV6-2 or TRBV6-3 to TRBJ1-1; 7 bases fit TRBD1. The CDR3 sequence is 13 residues long. Germline V gives CDR1 MNHEY, CDR2 SVGEGT. The ends lost 5 bases at V and 6 bases at J; junction bases unmatched: 6. CDR3: CASSRGQTPEAFF. The CDR3 DNA is TGTGCCAGCAGTCGGGGACAGACCCCTGAAGCTTTCTTT.

The chain recombines TRBV7-3 with TRBJ2-7; D not resolved. Germline loops: CDR1 SGHTA, CDR2 FQGTGA. V lost 1 base and J lost 5, with 9 bases in between. The CDR3 has 13 residues. The CDR3 DNA reads as TGTGCCAGCAGCTTAAGCATTTCAGACGAGCAGTACTTC. Translation: CASSLSISDEQYF.